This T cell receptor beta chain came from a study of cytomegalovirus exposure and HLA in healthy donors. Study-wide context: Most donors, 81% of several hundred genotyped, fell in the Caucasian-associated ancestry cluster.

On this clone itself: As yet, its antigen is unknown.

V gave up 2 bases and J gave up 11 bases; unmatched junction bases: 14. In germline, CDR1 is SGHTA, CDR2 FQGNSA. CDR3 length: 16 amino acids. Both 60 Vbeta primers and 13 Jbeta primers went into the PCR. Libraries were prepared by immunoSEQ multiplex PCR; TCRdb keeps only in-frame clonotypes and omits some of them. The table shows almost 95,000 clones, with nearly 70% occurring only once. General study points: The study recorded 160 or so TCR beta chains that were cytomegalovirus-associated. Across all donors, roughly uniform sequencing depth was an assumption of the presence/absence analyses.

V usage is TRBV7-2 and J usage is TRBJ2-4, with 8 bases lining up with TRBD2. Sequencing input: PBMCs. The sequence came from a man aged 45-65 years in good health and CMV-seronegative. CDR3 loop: CASSLLGGPSGGVQYF. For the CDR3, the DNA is TGTGCCAGCAGCTTATTAGGGGGGCCAAGCGGGGGCGTTCAGTACTTC. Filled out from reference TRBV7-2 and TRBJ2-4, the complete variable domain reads GAGVSQSPSNKVTEKGKDVELRCDPISGHTALYWYRQSLGQGLEFLIYFQGNSAPDKSGLPSDRFSAERTGGSVSTLTIQRTQQEDSAVYLCASSLLGGPSGGVQYFGAGTRLSVL.